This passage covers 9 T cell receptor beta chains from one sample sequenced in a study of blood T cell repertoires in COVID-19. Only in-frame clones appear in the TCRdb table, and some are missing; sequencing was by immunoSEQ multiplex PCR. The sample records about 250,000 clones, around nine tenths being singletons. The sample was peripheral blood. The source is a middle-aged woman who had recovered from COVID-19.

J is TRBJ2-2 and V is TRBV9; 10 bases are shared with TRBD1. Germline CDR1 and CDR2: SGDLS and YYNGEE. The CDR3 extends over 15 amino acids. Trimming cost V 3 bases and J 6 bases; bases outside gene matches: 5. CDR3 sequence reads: CASSAETGGAGELFF. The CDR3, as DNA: TGTGCCAGCAGCGCAGAGACAGGGGGCGCCGGGGAGCTGTTTTTT.

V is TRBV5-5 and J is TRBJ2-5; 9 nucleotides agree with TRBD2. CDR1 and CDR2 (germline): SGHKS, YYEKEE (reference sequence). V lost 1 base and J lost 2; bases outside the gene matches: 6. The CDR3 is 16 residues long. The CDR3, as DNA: TGTGCCAGCAGCTTGTTTAGGCGGGAGGGTCAAGAGACCCAGTACTTC. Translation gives CASSLFRREGQETQYF. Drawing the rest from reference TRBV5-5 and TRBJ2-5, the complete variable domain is DAGVTQSPTHLIKTRGQQVTLRCSPISGHKSVSWYQQVLGQGPQFIFQYYEKEERGRGNFPDRFSARQFPNYSSELNVNALLLGDSALYLCASSLFRREGQETQYFGPGTRLLVL.

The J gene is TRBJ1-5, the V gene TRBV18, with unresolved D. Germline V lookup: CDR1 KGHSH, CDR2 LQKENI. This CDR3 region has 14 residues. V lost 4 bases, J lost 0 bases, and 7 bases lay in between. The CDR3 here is CASSLSNSNQPQHF. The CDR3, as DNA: TGTGCCAGCTCACTCAGTAATAGCAATCAGCCCCAGCATTTT.

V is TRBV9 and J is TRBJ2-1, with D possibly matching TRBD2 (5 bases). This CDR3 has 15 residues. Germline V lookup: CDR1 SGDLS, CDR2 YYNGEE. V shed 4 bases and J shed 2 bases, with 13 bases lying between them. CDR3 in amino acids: CASSFDRTAYNEQFF. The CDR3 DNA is TGTGCCAGCAGCTTTGACCGGACTGCCTACAATGAGCAGTTCTTC.

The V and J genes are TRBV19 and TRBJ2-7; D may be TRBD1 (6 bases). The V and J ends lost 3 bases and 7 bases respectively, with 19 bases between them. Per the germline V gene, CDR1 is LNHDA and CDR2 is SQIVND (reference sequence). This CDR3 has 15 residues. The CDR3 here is CASSIDGTPRREQYF. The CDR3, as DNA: TGTGCCAGTAGTATCGACGGGACACCCCGGAGAGAGCAGTACTTC.

Written as DNA, the CDR3 is TGTGCCACCTCGAGGGGGAGTGGGGTCAACACCGGGGAGCTGTTTTTT. Its translation: CATSRGSGVNTGELFF. This chain uses TRBV19 with TRBJ2-2, with D perhaps TRBD1 (6 bases). This CDR3 has 16 residues. Germline values: CDR1 LNHDA, CDR2 SQIVND (reference sequence). V lost 10 bases to trimming and J lost 2 bases, with 20 bases between them. Complete variable domain (other parts from reference TRBV19 and TRBJ2-2): DGGITQSPKYLFRKEGQNVTLSCEQNLNHDAMYWYRQDPGQGLRLIYYSQIVNDFQKGDIAEGYSVSREKKESFPLTVTSAQKNPTAFYLCATSRGSGVNTGELFFGEGSRLTVL.

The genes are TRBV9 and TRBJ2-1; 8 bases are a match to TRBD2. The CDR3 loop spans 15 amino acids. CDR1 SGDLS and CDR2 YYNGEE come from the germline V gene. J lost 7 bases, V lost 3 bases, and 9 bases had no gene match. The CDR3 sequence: CASSEGLGSFNEQFF. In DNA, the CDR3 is TGTGCCAGCAGCGAGGGACTAGGCTCCTTTAATGAGCAGTTCTTC. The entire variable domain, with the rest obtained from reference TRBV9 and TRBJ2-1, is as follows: DSGVTQTPKHLITATGQRVTLRCSPRSGDLSVYWYQQSLDQGLQFLIQYYNGEERAKGNILERFSAQQFPDLHSELNLSSLELGDSALYFCASSEGLGSFNEQFFGPGTRLTVL.

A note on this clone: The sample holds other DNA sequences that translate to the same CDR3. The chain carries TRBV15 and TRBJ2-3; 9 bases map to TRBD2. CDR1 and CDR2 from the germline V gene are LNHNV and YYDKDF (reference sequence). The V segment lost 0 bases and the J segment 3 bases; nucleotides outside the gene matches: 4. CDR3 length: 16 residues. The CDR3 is CATSRDTAGGTDTQYF. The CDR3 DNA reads TGTGCCACCAGCAGAGATACGGCGGGGGGGACAGATACGCAGTATTTT.

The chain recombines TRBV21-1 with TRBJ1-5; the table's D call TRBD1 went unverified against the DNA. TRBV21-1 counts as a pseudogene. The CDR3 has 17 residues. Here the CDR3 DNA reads TGTGCCAGCAGCAAAAAAGGCGGGACAGGGGAGGCTCAGCCCCAGCATTTT. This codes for CASSKKGGTGEAQPQHF.